These 3 T cell receptor beta chains originate from one sample sequenced in a study of T-cell reconstitution after alpha-beta-depleted transplantation in children. Preparation of the TCRbeta library was carried out with unique molecular identifiers. In TCRdb, the PCR reads were re-called with MiXCR into one record per CDR3 protein. The sample yields hundreds of thousands of distinct CDR3 sequences, under 15% seen once. The material was PBMCs, mostly from graft donor cells, obtained 360 days after TCRalphabeta/CD19-depleted stem cell transplant. These receptors came from a male patient under 18 who had a stem cell transplant for acute myeloid leukemia, so the T cells may come from the graft donor.

This clonotype was counted ten times or more. The chain joins TRBV7-9 to TRBJ1-6; TRBD1 aligns across 7 bases. There are 18 residues in the CDR3. Trimming took 0 bases from V and 8 from J; bases not matched to a gene: 13. Germline assignment: CDR1 SEHNR and CDR2 FQNEAQ (reference sequence). The CDR3 nucleotides read TGTGCCAGCAGCTTAGCTCCGGGGACAGAGAAGTTCCATTCACCCCTCCACTTT. It yields the protein CASSLAPGTEKFHSPLHF.

This clonotype was seen a few times. This rearrangement joins TRBV20-1 to TRBJ2-2; D call uncertain. Germline CDR1 and CDR2: DFQATT and SNEGSKA (reference sequence). V lost 1 base to trimming and J lost 4 bases, with 10 bases between them. This CDR3 is 14 amino acids long. The CDR3 is CSARVTTITGELFF. As DNA, the CDR3 is TGCAGTGCTAGAGTCACGACAATCACCGGGGAGCTGTTTTTT.

This clonotype was seen at least ten times. The CDR3 region has the DNA TGCAGCCTGAGGGGGTTCGGCGGAGATACGCAGTATTTT. Protein: CSLRGFGGDTQYF. V gene TRBV29-1 combines with J gene TRBJ2-3; perhaps TRBD1 as D (6 bases). Germline CDR1 and CDR2: SQVTM and ANQGSEA. The CDR3 runs 13 residues. Trimming left V 8 bases short and J 5 bases short, with 17 bases between.